This T cell receptor (beta chain) was sequenced during a study of cytomegalovirus exposure and HLA in healthy donors. Across the whole study: Unique TCRs numbering roughly 85 million, obtained from HLA-typed donors, made up an early data release. The study, taken as a whole, reports: Later analysis revealed greater clonal expansion in HLA-associated TCR beta chains than in equally common others.

The PCR ran on 60 Vbeta and 13 Jbeta primers. Source study methods: Per a later analysis, the number of unique TCR beta chains was roughly 80 million, of which 9 million to 12 million were shared. Data came from immunoSEQ multiplex PCR; TCRdb stores just in-frame clones and leaves some out. For V, J and clone size, that table is used; D and trimming come from the DNA. Altogether roughly 180,000 clones are present, over 60% being singletons, with the ten largest covering about 0.69%. The CDR3 sequence is 11 residues long. Deletions cut 4 bases from V and 10 bases from J, with 10 bases between. Looked up from germline, CDR1 is MDHEN and CDR2 is SYDVKM. With respect to this clone: As yet, its antigen is unknown.

The clonotype was recovered from a female donor in good health and CMV-seronegative. Sample: PBMCs. The rearrangement links TRBV28 to TRBJ1-1; D gene unclear. The chain's CDR3 is CASSYDLGAFF. In DNA form, the CDR3 reads TGTGCCAGCAGTTACGACTTAGGAGCTTTCTTT.